These 22 T cell receptor beta chains share one sample of origin, sequenced in a study of shared clonotypes between healthy human individuals. Repertoires were generated with immunoSEQ multiplex PCR, while TCRdb's copy carries only in-frame clones and drops some. This table holds 550,000 to 800,000 clones, about 92% found once. Material: memory CD8+ T cells from PBMCs. Specified subset: CD45RO+ cells pooled with CCR7-negative TemRA cells. Receptor source: a young man in good health. Some clones in this sample may be carry-over from other donors' samples.

The chain links TRBV6-1 to TRBJ2-1; D not resolved. Germline V CDR1 and CDR2: MNHNS, SASEGT. The V end lost 2 bases, the J end lost 2 bases, and 7 bases lay between the germline ends. This CDR3 is 14 amino acids long. The CDR3 loop reads CASSELGTYNEQFF. The CDR3 bases are TGTGCCAGCAGTGAATTAGGCACCTACAATGAGCAGTTCTTC.

J is TRBJ2-5 and V is TRBV5-1; 9 bases fit TRBD2. This CDR3 has 15 amino acids. The V gene end was trimmed by 6 bases and the J gene end by 0 bases; junction bases not matched to a gene: 6. CDR1 and CDR2 from the germline V gene are SGHRS and YFSETQ. CDR3 nucleotide sequence: TGCGCCAGCATAGGCGGGGGGGACTACCAAGAGACCCAGTACTTC. This translates into CASIGGGDYQETQYF.

The CDR3 nucleotides are TGTGCCAGCAGCTCTCTTTGGTCCTACGAGCAGTACTTC. Protein product: CASSSLWSYEQYF. The J gene is TRBJ2-7, the V gene TRBV11-2; no firm D call. Trimming cost V 4 bases and J 1 base, with 8 bases left between them. Germline lookup yields CDR1 SGHAT and CDR2 FQNNGV. This CDR3 spans 13 amino acids.

The gene calls are TRBV19 and TRBJ1-2, with D perhaps matching TRBD1 (6 bases). There are 14 residues in the CDR3. Germline lookup yields CDR1 LNHDA and CDR2 SQIVND (reference sequence). Trimming removed 3 bases at V and 4 bases at J, with 12 bases between. CDR3 in DNA: TGTGCCAGTAGTATGGGAACAGGGCGCTATGGCTACACCTTC. Its protein is CASSMGTGRYGYTF.

As DNA, the CDR3 is TGTGCCAGCAGCGAGGGACAGGGGCTAGGCTACACCTTC. This translates into CASSEGQGLGYTF. The gene calls are TRBV9 and TRBJ1-2; 10 nucleotides line up with TRBD1. This CDR3 region has 13 residues. Losses at the gene ends were 3 bases for V and 8 bases for J; bases not matched to a gene: 4. From germline, CDR1 is SGDLS and CDR2 YYNGEE.

This clone has just one count. This chain links TRBV29-1 with TRBJ2-5, with 9 bases fitting TRBD1. The tail of the sequence fits TRBJ2-7 better, so the J call may be wrong. The CDR3 runs 13 residues. Germline CDR1 is SQVTM and CDR2 is ANQGSEA. The CDR3 sequence is CSVRTGDSYEQYF. The CDR3 nucleotides are TGCAGCGTCCGGACAGGGGACTCCTACGAGCAGTACTTC.

This chain joins TRBV4-1 and TRBJ1-3, with D possibly matching TRBD1 (6 bases). The germline V gene encodes CDR1 MGHRA and CDR2 YSYEKL. This CDR3 has 15 residues. With 1 base removed from V and 4 bases from J, the gap between germline ends came to 11 bases. Written as DNA, the CDR3 is TGCGCCAGCAGCCAAGTGGGGGGCTTCGGAAACACCATATATTTT. Its translation: CASSQVGGFGNTIYF.

The V gene is TRBV27, the J gene TRBJ1-2, with a weak D call TRBD1 (6 bases). This CDR3 comprises 16 residues. V was trimmed by 2 bases and J by 4 bases, leaving 17 bases between them. Germline V gene sequence: CDR1 MNHEY, CDR2 SMNVEV (reference sequence). CDR3 sequence: CASSLVQGGLGYGYTF. DNA of the CDR3: TGTGCCAGCAGTTTAGTACAGGGTGGTCTTGGCTATGGCTACACCTTC.

V gene TRBV15 combines with J gene TRBJ2-3; 7 nucleotides line up with TRBD2. The V gene's germline CDR1 is LNHNV and CDR2 YYDKDF (reference sequence). V lost 2 bases, J lost 4 bases, and 9 bases stayed unmatched. This CDR3 is built from 16 residues. CDR3 sequence: CATSRYLAAGPDTQYF. CDR3 DNA: TGTGCCACCAGCAGATACCTAGCGGCGGGGCCAGATACGCAGTATTTT.

The rearrangement links TRBV27 to TRBJ2-5, with 8 bases aligning to TRBD1. V dropped 2 bases and J dropped 1; count of bases not matched to a gene: 3. The length of the CDR3 is 15 residues. CDR1 MNHEY and CDR2 SMNVEV come from the germline V gene (reference sequence). CDR3 nucleotides: TGTGCCAGCAGTTTACAGGGGGCTATCCAAGAGACCCAGTACTTC. This codes for CASSLQGAIQETQYF.

The chain employs TRBV7-9 and TRBJ2-7; TRBD2 aligns across 11 bases. The CDR3 spans 14 residues. Germline V CDR1 and CDR2: SEHNR, FQNEAQ (reference sequence). The trim removed 5 bases at V and 3 bases at J, leaving 3 bases unmatched. The CDR3 nucleotides are TGTGCCAGCAGCGTGACTAGCGGGGACTACGAGCAGTACTTC. Translating it yields CASSVTSGDYEQYF.

The V and J genes are TRBV10-3 and TRBJ2-7, with TRBD1 matching 7 bases. Germline CDR1 reads ENHRY; CDR2 reads SYGVKD. V lost 10 bases, J lost 0 bases, and 3 bases stayed unmatched. CDR3 length: 12 amino acids. The CDR3 loop is CASWDSSYEQYF. The CDR3, as DNA: TGTGCCAGCTGGGACAGCTCCTACGAGCAGTACTTC.

The chain employs TRBV4-2 and TRBJ1-1, with D uncertain. Germline V lookup: CDR1 LGHNA, CDR2 YNFKEQ. Trimming took 4 bases from V and 3 from J, leaving 15 bases between them. The CDR3 contains 15 residues. The CDR3 DNA follows: TGTGCCAGCAGCCCAGCGTTTCCCTCTGACACTGAAGCTTTCTTT. Residues: CASSPAFPSDTEAFF.

This chain connects TRBV4-3 to TRBJ1-2, with D hard to call. Trimming stripped 0 bases from V and 4 bases from J, with 18 bases between. The CDR3 has 17 residues. Germline CDR1 and CDR2: LGHNA and YSLEER. CDR3 sequence (DNA): TGCGCCAGCAGCCAAGAGCGGTACAGTGACCTTTCCTATGGCTACACCTTC. Protein product: CASSQERYSDLSYGYTF.

The chain links TRBV29-1 to TRBJ2-7, with 11 bases that match TRBD2. Germline V lookup: CDR1 SQVTM, CDR2 ANQGSEA. V lost 3 bases and J lost 6; bases outside the gene matches: 13. The CDR3 contains 16 residues. The chain's CDR3 is CSVEGLAGGPSTEQYF. DNA for the CDR3: TGCAGCGTTGAGGGGTTAGCGGGAGGGCCCAGTACCGAGCAGTACTTC.

CDR3 residues: CASSPSGHKWEQYF. The DNA for the CDR3 is TGTGCCAGCAGTCCGAGCGGACATAAGTGGGAGCAGTACTTC. The chain has TRBV9 and TRBJ2-7; the D gene could be TRBD1 or TRBD2 (5 bases each). V lost 5 bases, J lost 7 bases, and 19 bases lay in between. The CDR3 extends over 14 amino acids. Looked up from germline, CDR1 is SGDLS and CDR2 is YYNGEE.

J is TRBJ2-1 and V is TRBV9; 9 bases align to TRBD1. The CDR3 spans 16 residues. Germline V gives CDR1 SGDLS, CDR2 YYNGEE. V lost 3 bases and J lost 6; bases outside the gene matches: 10. The CDR3 reads CASSAAKDRGGNEQFF. DNA for the CDR3: TGTGCCAGCAGCGCCGCCAAGGACAGGGGTGGCAATGAGCAGTTCTTC. The full variable domain, in which reference TRBV9 and TRBJ2-1 provide the parts outside the CDR3, is DSGVTQTPKHLITATGQRVTLRCSPRSGDLSVYWYQQSLDQGLQFLIQYYNGEERAKGNILERFSAQQFPDLHSELNLSSLELGDSALYFCASSAAKDRGGNEQFFGPGTRLTVL.

The chain uses TRBV7-8 and TRBJ2-1, with 9 bases fitting TRBD1. Germline values: CDR1 SGHVS, CDR2 FQNEAQ. Trimming took 5 bases from V and 0 from J; bases not matched to a gene: 11. CDR3 length: 18 residues. The CDR3 region has the DNA TGTGCCAGCAGCCCCGGGACAGGGTCATTAAGCTCCTACAATGAGCAGTTCTTC. Protein sequence: CASSPGTGSLSSYNEQFF.

The CDR3 DNA is TGTGCCAGCAGGACCAGGACAGGATTTTTGTACGAGCAGTACTTC. Translating it yields CASRTRTGFLYEQYF. The V gene is TRBV6-5, the J gene TRBJ2-7; 7 bases line up with TRBD1. J was trimmed by 4 bases and V by 6 bases; bases with no gene match: 12. This CDR3 region has 15 residues. Germline CDR1 and CDR2: MNHEY and SVGAGI.

The chain uses TRBV29-1 and TRBJ2-1, with 7 bases identical to TRBD1. This CDR3 region has 14 residues. J was trimmed by 4 bases and V by 5 bases; bases with no gene match: 8. Germline V gene sequence: CDR1 SQVTM, CDR2 ANQGSEA. CDR3 DNA sequence: TGCAGCGTTAGTCTGGACAGGATATACAATGAGCAGTTCTTC. Protein product: CSVSLDRIYNEQFF.

The rearrangement links TRBV27 to TRBJ2-5; D perhaps matches TRBD1 (6 bases). The DNA end lines up better with TRBJ2-7; the J call may be wrong. Germline values: CDR1 MNHEY, CDR2 SMNVEV (reference sequence). The CDR3 runs to 16 residues. Here the CDR3 DNA reads TGTGCCAGCAGTTACTCCCAGGGGCCGGTAGGCTACGAGCAGTACTTC. Amino acid sequence: CASSYSQGPVGYEQYF.

The V and J genes are TRBV21-1 and TRBJ1-3; the table names TRBD1, a call not compared with the DNA. TRBV21-1 is an annotated pseudogene. CDR3 length: 19 residues. In DNA form, the CDR3 reads TGTGCCAGCAGCAAAGTTCGTGGGCGTCGGGACAGGACGCGAAACACCATATATTTT. Protein: CASSKVRGRRDRTRNTIYF.